This is a list of T cell receptor beta chains from one sample in a study of CD8+ T cells in alopecia areata. Method: immunoSEQ multiplex PCR; TCRdb's copy keeps in-frame clones and lacks some. Of approximately 220,000 clones in the sample, roughly two fifths were seen once. The sample was CD4+ T cells sorted from blood, taken around week 31, from a patient treated with tofacitinib. The source is a human donor with alopecia areata. Both conserved end residues are part of each CDR3. A D gene is named only where the DNA matches it firmly. Only part of the rows carry a size: once, few, many, or a class if the clone is expanded.

D gene | clone size | J gene | V gene | CDR3 protein | CDR3 DNA
. | . | TRBJ1-2 | TRBV29-1 | CSVDPLGRGAYGYTF | TGCAGCGTTGACCCTCTAGGACGAGGTGCTTATGGCTACACCTTC
TRBD2 | . | TRBJ2-5 | TRBV7-2 | CASSPKSGGGWTQYF | TGTGCCAGCAGCCCGAAGAGCGGGGGGGGGTGGACCCAGTACTTC
TRBD1 | . | TRBJ2-7 | TRBV29-1 | CSVAGTVTYEQYF | TGCAGCGTTGCTGGGACAGTTACCTACGAGCAGTACTTC
. | . | TRBJ2-5 | TRBV4-1 | CASSQPQETQYF | TGCGCCAGCAGCCAACCGCAAGAGACCCAGTACTTC
TRBD1 | . | TRBJ2-7 | TRBV15 | CATSGDRELYEQYF | TGTGCCACCAGCGGCGACAGGGAGTTATACGAGCAGTACTTC
. | few | TRBJ1-1 | TRBV6-6 | CASSYQGLNTEAFF | TGTGCCAGCAGTTACCAGGGATTGAACACTGAAGCTTTCTTT
TRBD2 | . | TRBJ2-3 | TRBV15 | CATSRGGGTDTQYF | TGTGCCACCAGCAGAGGCGGGGGGACAGATACGCAGTATTTT
TRBD2 | many | TRBJ2-7 | TRBV7-2 | CASSLVVTSGRAYEQYF | TGTGCCAGCAGCTTAGTGGTGACTAGCGGGAGAGCTTACGAGCAGTACTTC
. | once | TRBJ2-3 | TRBV14 | CASSQRGSGFSTDTQYF | TGTGCCAGCAGCCAACGGGGTAGCGGATTTAGCACAGATACGCAGTATTTT
. | . | TRBJ2-3 | TRBV30 | CAWSGPHRSSTDTQYF | TGTGCCTGGAGTGGACCCCACAGGTCTAGCACAGATACGCAGTATTTT
TRBD1 | . | TRBJ1-1 | TRBV29-1 | CSVGGTVGTEAFF | TGCAGCGTTGGAGGGACAGTGGGCACTGAAGCTTTCTTT
. | . | TRBJ1-4 | TRBV6-5 | CASSYSSRPTNEKLFF | TGTGCCAGCAGTTACTCGTCCCGGCCAACTAATGAAAAACTGTTTTTT
. | . | TRBJ2-1 | TRBV11-2 | CASSPTKALGFF | TGTGCCAGCAGCCCTACGAAGGCCTTGGGGTTCTTC
TRBD2 | . | TRBJ2-1 | TRBV7-8 | CASSLDYLLAGGEQFF | TGTGCCAGCAGCTTAGATTATCTACTAGCGGGAGGTGAGCAGTTCTTC
. | . | TRBJ1-2 | TRBV30 | CAWRSPQHYGYTF | TGTGCCTGGAGGTCCCCACAGCACTATGGCTACACCTTC
TRBD2 | . | TRBJ2-3 | TRBV30 | CAWSVGGADTQYF | TGTGCCTGGAGTGTCGGGGGGGCAGATACGCAGTATTTT
. | few | TRBJ2-7 | TRBV29-1 | CSAGQSYEQYF | TGCAGCGCCGGACAGTCCTACGAGCAGTACTTC
. | . | TRBJ1-1 | TRBV5-1 | CASSLGGTENTEAFF | TGCGCCAGCAGCTTGGGGGGAACAGAGAACACTGAAGCTTTCTTT
. | many | TRBJ2-1 | TRBV5-4 | CASSLSPGQTNNEQFF | TGTGCCAGCAGCCTTTCCCCGGGACAAACGAACAATGAGCAGTTCTTC
. | . | TRBJ2-1 | TRBV15 | CATSRETGAGHLVF | TGTGCCACCAGCAGAGAAACCGGGGCGGGCCACCTTGTCTTC
. | few | TRBJ1-5 | TRBV10-3 | CATWTGNSNQPQHF | TGTGCCACCTGGACGGGTAATAGCAATCAGCCCCAGCATTTT
. | . | TRBJ1-2 | TRBV6-6 | CASSYSPNSNYGYTF | TGTGCCAGCAGTTACTCACCGAACTCTAACTATGGCTACACCTTC
. | once | TRBJ2-1 | TRBV30 | CAWSRTQQPPNEQFF | TGTGCCTGGAGTCGAACGCAACAACCACCCAATGAGCAGTTCTTC
. | . | TRBJ2-7 | TRBV10-3 | CAIRRDTEEEQYF | TGTGCCATCAGACGGGACACCGAGGAGGAGCAGTACTTC
. | . | TRBJ1-6 | TRBV7-2 | CASSLQGLGNSPLHF | TGTGCCAGCAGCTTACAAGGGCTCGGGAATTCACCCCTCCACTTT
. | . | TRBJ1-2 | TRBV5-4 | CASSLAGFSGYTF | TGTGCCAGCAGCTTGGCCGGGTTCAGTGGCTACACCTTC
. | . | TRBJ2-1 | TRBV30 | CAWTGRSYNEQFF | TGTGCCTGGACGGGGCGGTCCTACAATGAGCAGTTCTTC
TRBD2 | . | TRBJ2-2 | TRBV4-2 | CASSPVGGANTGELFF | TGTGCCAGCAGCCCCGTCGGGGGGGCCAACACCGGGGAGCTGTTTTTT
. | few | TRBJ2-5 | TRBV7-9 | CASGRQETQYF | TGTGCCAGCGGCCGTCAAGAGACCCAGTACTTC
TRBD2 | . | TRBJ2-1 | TRBV2 | CALGGAGGRNEQFF | TGTGCCTTAGGTGGAGCGGGAGGGCGCAATGAGCAGTTCTTC
TRBD1 | . | TRBJ2-7 | TRBV29-1 | CSVNGQGVPYEQYF | TGCAGCGTAAACGGACAGGGGGTACCCTACGAGCAGTACTTC
. | many | TRBJ2-6 | TRBV6-4 | CASKPTSGANVLTF | TGTGCCAGCAAACCTACGAGTGGGGCCAACGTCCTGACTTTC
. | few | TRBJ1-5 | TRBV27 | CASKTGIYSNQPQHF | TGTGCCAGCAAAACAGGGATCTATAGCAATCAGCCCCAGCATTTT
. | few | TRBJ2-3 | TRBV7-9 | CASSPGSSADTQYF | TGTGCCAGCAGCCCCGGCAGTAGTGCAGATACGCAGTATTTT
. | . | TRBJ2-3 | TRBV29-1 | CSVVGGGTDTQYF | TGCAGCGTTGTCGGGGGCGGCACAGATACGCAGTATTTT
TRBD1 | . | TRBJ2-7 | TRBV7-9 | CASSLGASQGATYEQYF | TGTGCCAGCAGCTTAGGCGCTAGTCAGGGGGCCACCTACGAGCAGTACTTC
. | . | TRBJ1-5 | TRBV4-1 | CASSQDGQNQPQHF | TGCGCCAGCAGCCAAGATGGGCAGAATCAGCCCCAGCATTTT
TRBD2 | . | TRBJ2-7 | TRBV2 | CASSARLAGGLSEQYF | TGTGCCAGCAGTGCAAGACTAGCGGGGGGGCTTAGCGAGCAGTACTTC
TRBD1 | . | TRBJ1-2 | TRBV5-4 | CASSTSIRDRAHYGYTF | TGTGCCAGCAGCACCTCTATACGGGACAGGGCCCACTATGGCTACACCTTC
. | . | TRBJ2-1 | TRBV5-1 | CASSTQGGEQFF | TGCGCCAGCAGCACCCAGGGGGGTGAGCAGTTCTTC
. | many | TRBJ2-5 | TRBV7-3 | CASSVGPTQETQYF | TGTGCCAGCAGCGTGGGACCTACTCAAGAGACCCAGTACTTC
TRBD1 | . | TRBJ1-1 | TRBV5-4 | CASSTQTGGGTEAFF | TGTGCCAGCAGCACCCAGACAGGGGGCGGCACTGAAGCTTTCTTT
TRBD1 | . | TRBJ1-2 | TRBV30 | CAWSLTGVGYTF | TGTGCCTGGAGTCTGACAGGGGTCGGCTACACCTTC
TRBD2 | . | TRBJ2-2 | TRBV11-3 | CASSPPVVGLAGTNTGELFF | TGTGCCAGCAGCCCACCCGTCGTCGGACTAGCGGGGACGAACACCGGGGAGCTGTTTTTT
. | . | TRBJ1-1 | TRBV29-1 | CSVEGTANTEAFF | TGCAGCGTTGAAGGTACAGCTAACACTGAAGCTTTCTTT
. | few | TRBJ2-7 | TRBV2 | CASSEQLYEQYF | TGTGCCAGCAGTGAACAGCTGTACGAGCAGTACTTC